The rows below give T cell receptor beta chains drawn from one sample of a study of identical twins. TCRdb passed the 5' RACE reads through MiXCR, listing each CDR3 protein once. The repertoire includes around 490,000 distinct CDR3 sequences, roughly 13% of them detected once, and 0.95% to 1% sits in the top ten. These records were also assigned to another study, of yellow fever vaccine responses in identical twins.

Sequenced: CD4+ T cells sorted from blood. The receptors stem from a woman under 30 in good health. Each CDR3 is given with its conserved first and last residue. D genes are given only for firm matches. Where a row states a size, it is once, few, many or the class of an expanded clone; other rows omit it.

J	size	D	length	V	DNA	CDR3
TRBJ2-4	.	.	12	TRBV18	TGTGCCAGCTCGCCGGCTTTGAACATTCAGTACTTC	CASSPALNIQYF
TRBJ2-7	.	.	13	TRBV14	TGTGCCAGCAGCCGTAACAGGGACCACGAGCAGTACTTC	CASSRNRDHEQYF
TRBJ2-1	few	.	12	TRBV20-1	TGCAGTGCCTGGGAAGCGGACAATGAGCAGTTCTTC	CSAWEADNEQFF
TRBJ2-1	few	.	11	TRBV19	TGTGCCAGTAGTAGGAGCGATGAGCAGTTCTTC	CASSRSDEQFF
TRBJ2-7	.	TRBD1	20	TRBV6-2/TRBV6-3	TGTGCCAGCAGTCTACGGGGTACGGGAAAGATACGGGACAGGCCGGAGGAGCAGTACTTC	CASSLRGTGKIRDRPEEQYF
TRBJ2-3	few	.	15	TRBV15	TGTGCCACCAGCAGGGACGGACAACACACAGATACGCAGTATTTT	CATSRDGQHTDTQYF
TRBJ2-2	few	.	11	TRBV6-4	TGTGCCGGCCGCGGGGACGGGGAGCTGTTTTTT	CAGRGDGELFF
TRBJ2-7	.	TRBD2	15	TRBV7-9	TGTGCCAGCAGCTCCCAGGGACTAGCCGAATACGAGCAGTACTTC	CASSSQGLAEYEQYF
TRBJ2-1	many	TRBD2	16	TRBV28	TGTGCCAGCAGTTTAAAACTAGCGGCTAACTACAATGAGCAGTTCTTC	CASSLKLAANYNEQFF
TRBJ2-1	few	TRBD2	17	TRBV20-1	TGCAGTGCTAGTGATAGCGGGGGTTGGGGGTCCTACAATGAGCAGTTCTTC	CSASDSGGWGSYNEQFF
TRBJ2-1	few	.	12	TRBV20-1	TGCAGTGCTAGAGATCAACTCATGGAGCAGTTCTTC	CSARDQLMEQFF
TRBJ2-2	many	TRBD2	14	TRBV10-3	TGTGCCATCAGGACTAGCGGGACCACCGGGGAGCTGTTTTTT	CAIRTSGTTGELFF
TRBJ2-3	few	.	15	TRBV7-2	TGTGCCAGCAGCTTAGGGGGGTCAGGGGTCGATACGCAGTATTTT	CASSLGGSGVDTQYF
TRBJ1-5	.	.	14	TRBV29-1	TGCAGCGTTGCGGAGGGTTCTAGCAATCAGCCCCAGCATTTT	CSVAEGSSNQPQHF